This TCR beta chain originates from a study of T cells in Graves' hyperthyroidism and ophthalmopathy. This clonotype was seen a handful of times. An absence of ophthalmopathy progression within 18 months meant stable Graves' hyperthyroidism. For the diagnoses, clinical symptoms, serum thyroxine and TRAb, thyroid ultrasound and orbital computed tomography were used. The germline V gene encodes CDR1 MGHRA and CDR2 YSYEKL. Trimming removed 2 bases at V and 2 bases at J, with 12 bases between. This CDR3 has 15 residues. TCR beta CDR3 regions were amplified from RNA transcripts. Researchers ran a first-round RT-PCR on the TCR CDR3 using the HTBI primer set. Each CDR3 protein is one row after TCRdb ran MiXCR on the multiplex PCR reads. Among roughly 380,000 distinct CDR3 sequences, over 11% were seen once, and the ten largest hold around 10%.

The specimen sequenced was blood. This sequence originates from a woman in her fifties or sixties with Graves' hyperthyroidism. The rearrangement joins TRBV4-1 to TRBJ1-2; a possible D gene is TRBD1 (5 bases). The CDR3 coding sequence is TGCGCCAGCAGCCAACCATCGGCAGGGAACTATGGCTACACCTTC. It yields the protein CASSQPSAGNYGYTF.